This T cell receptor beta chain was observed in a study of T cell responses to AZD1222 COVID-19 vaccine. Overall study: Second doses at about 4 or about 12 weeks were pooled.

This clone showed up just once. What it binds is unknown. In germline, CDR1 is MGHDK, CDR2 SYGVNS. The CDR3 spans 13 residues. Deletions cut 4 bases from V and 4 bases from J, with 10 bases between. Study-level findings and limits: It was only 6 or 7 AZD1222 recipients who were seropositive at baseline. There were vaccine-associated CD4 TCRs across spike, dominant at 160-218 and 743-854. In all cases, repertoires were sampled only after the peak T cell response.

TCRdb's copy holds only in-frame clones and misses some; the assay was immunoSEQ multiplex PCR. The table shows some 170,000 clones, with approximately 90% occurring only once. The receptor's source is an adult in good health. The specimen was peripheral blood, collected on day 0 of AZD1222 vaccination. V gene TRBV25-1 combines with J gene TRBJ1-2, with a possible D match to TRBD1 (6 bases). The CDR3 region has the DNA TGTGCCAGCAGTGTAGGGGGACCCTATGGCTACACCTTC. Residues: CASSVGGPYGYTF.